These T cell receptor beta chains were read from a single sample in a study of metastatic and nonmetastatic thyroid tumors. TCRdb reprocessed the PCR reads using MiXCR. The repertoire holds 20,000 to 30,000 clones, approximately 20% seen once, with about 4.6% in the top ten. Source material: blood. The receptors derive from a male donor with papillary thyroid cancer or a benign thyroid nodule (not recorded which). Some clones in this sample may be carry-over from other donors' samples. CDR3s include the opening cysteine and the closing phenylalanine or tryptophan. D genes are given only for firm matches. Size values are once, few and many counts, or a class for expanded clones, and some rows have none.

TGTGCCAGCAGTTTCCTACTAGCGGGGGCTTCCTACAATGAGCAGTTCTTC	CASSFLLAGASYNEQFF	17	NA	TRBD2	TRBV28	TRBJ2-1
TGCAGTGCTAAAAGTACGGGTGAAAATACGCAGTATTTT	CSAKSTGENTQYF	13	NA	NA	TRBV20-1	TRBJ2-3
TGCGCCAGCAGCTTGGGGCTTTCCGGGACTAGCGGGAGGGCCGGCTACGAGCAGTACTTC	CASSLGLSGTSGRAGYEQYF	20	many	TRBD2	TRBV5-1	TRBJ2-7
TGCAGTGCCGCAGACAGGGCGTGGGTAAGCACTGAAGCTTTCTTT	CSAADRAWVSTEAFF	15	many	TRBD1	TRBV20-1	TRBJ1-1
TGTGCCACACTGGTCCGGACCGGGGAGCTGTTTTTT	CATLVRTGELFF	12	medium-sized	NA	TRBV27	TRBJ2-2
TGTGCCAGCCGGGATCGGTCCTACGAGCAGTACTTC	CASRDRSYEQYF	12	NA	NA	TRBV6-1	TRBJ2-7
TGTGCCAGCAGCCCCCTCGTGCCCGCGGGAACCGGGGAGCTGTTTTTT	CASSPLVPAGTGELFF	16	many	NA	TRBV7-8	TRBJ2-2
TGTGCGGCGGCGGGTGGCACCGGGGAGCTGTTTTTT	CAAAGGTGELFF	12	medium-sized	NA	TRBV6-1	TRBJ2-2
TGTGCCACCAGTGAAGCGACAGGGGCTGGTGAGACCCAGTACTTC	CATSEATGAGETQYF	15	medium-sized	TRBD1	TRBV24-1	TRBJ2-5
TGTGCCAGCAGGAGGGACCGGATGCGGGAGCAGTTCTTC	CASRRDRMREQFF	13	many	NA	TRBV2	TRBJ2-1
TGTGCCAGCAACCAGGGACTAGCGCAAGCACATACGCAGTATTTT	CASNQGLAQAHTQYF	15	few	TRBD2	TRBV28	TRBJ2-3
TGTGCCAGCTCCTGGGGCGAAGAGACCCAGTACTTC	CASSWGEETQYF	12	many	NA	TRBV28	TRBJ2-5
TGCGCCAGCAGCTTGTGGTACAATGAGCAGTTCTTC	CASSLWYNEQFF	12	NA	NA	TRBV5-1	TRBJ2-1
TGCAGTGCTATTTCTCCCCGGGGACTAGGCAATCAGCCCCAGCATTTT	CSAISPRGLGNQPQHF	16	NA	NA	TRBV20-1	TRBJ1-5
TGTGCCAACAGCTTAGTGGGCTGGAGGACTAGCGGGAGGGCTGACAATGAGCAGTTCTTC	CANSLVGWRTSGRADNEQFF	20	NA	TRBD2	TRBV11-2	TRBJ2-1
TGTGCCTGGGCCACACAGGGAGACCAGCCCCAGCATTTT	CAWATQGDQPQHF	13	NA	NA	TRBV30	TRBJ1-5
TGTGCCAGTAGTAGCGTTCCGAGCTCCTACAATGAGCAGTTCTTC	CASSSVPSSYNEQFF	15	many	NA	TRBV19	TRBJ2-1
TGTGCCTGGAGTGTAAAAAGGGGGAGGGAAAAACTGTTTTTT	CAWSVKRGREKLFF	14	many	NA	TRBV30	TRBJ1-4
TGTGCCAGTAGTATGGACCTGGGAAGCGGCCTGATCGGCTACACCTTC	CASSMDLGSGLIGYTF	16	many	NA	TRBV19	TRBJ1-2
TGTGCCAGCAGCCACGGGACTAGCGGGAGGTCCGGGTGGGAGACCCAGTACTTC	CASSHGTSGRSGWETQYF	18	few	TRBD2	TRBV11-2	TRBJ2-5
TGTGCCAGCAGTTGGAGCGGGAGTTCAGATACGCAGTATTTT	CASSWSGSSDTQYF	14	many	TRBD2	TRBV5-6	TRBJ2-3
TGCAGTGTCACAGAATGGAGGGCGGGGAACACTGAAGCTTTCTTT	CSVTEWRAGNTEAFF	15	few	NA	TRBV20-1	TRBJ1-1
TGTGCCAGCAGCCCTCCGGGACTAGCGGACTTCAATGAGCAGTTCTTC	CASSPPGLADFNEQFF	16	few	TRBD2	TRBV28	TRBJ2-1